These 8 T cell receptor beta chains originate from one sample sequenced in a study of blood T cell repertoires in COVID-19. Measured with immunoSEQ multiplex PCR; TCRdb has only the in-frame clones, and not every one. In the table there are 310,000 or so clones, about 84% of which are singletons. Sequenced input: peripheral blood. Every receptor here comes from a woman aged 45-60 years with acute or convalescent COVID-19.

This clone showed up just a few times. V usage is TRBV18 and J usage is TRBJ1-5, with TRBD1 matching 8 bases. The germline CDR1 and CDR2 sequences are KGHSH and LQKENI. The CDR3 is 14 residues long. Unmatched junction bases numbered 5, after V lost 4 bases and J lost 6 bases. DNA for the CDR3: TGTGCCAGCTCACTAGGACAGGGAAGTCAGCCCCAGCATTTT. It encodes CASSLGQGSQPQHF.

This clone was observed once. The V gene is TRBV21-1, the J gene TRBJ2-1; TRBD1 reflects the table's D call only, with no check against the DNA. TRBV21-1 is a documented pseudogene. CDR3 length: 17 residues. CDR3 residues: CASSRGRFKGPGNEQFF. The CDR3, as DNA: TGTGCCAGCAGCAGGGGTCGGTTCAAGGGGCCTGGGAATGAGCAGTTCTTC.

The genes are TRBV7-2 and TRBJ2-5; no definite D call. The V and J ends lost 3 bases and 2 bases respectively, with 7 bases between them. This CDR3 spans 13 amino acids. The V gene's germline CDR1 is SGHTA and CDR2 FQGNSA. The CDR3, as DNA: TGTGCCAGCAGCTTCGGGTCTCAAGAGACCCAGTACTTC. This translates into CASSFGSQETQYF. Combining the CDR3 with reference TRBV7-2 and TRBJ2-5 gives the whole variable domain GAGVSQSPSNKVTEKGKDVELRCDPISGHTALYWYRQSLGQGLEFLIYFQGNSAPDKSGLPSDRFSAERTGGSVSTLTIQRTQQEDSAVYLCASSFGSQETQYFGPGTRLLVL.

The chain carries TRBV19 and TRBJ2-7; 9 nucleotides agree with TRBD2. V trimming: 3 bases; J trimming: 1 base; junction bases outside the gene matches: 10. The CDR3 contains 17 residues. The germline V gene has CDR1 LNHDA and CDR2 SQIVND (reference sequence). The CDR3 is CASSIRLAGAISYEQYF. For the CDR3, the DNA is TGTGCCAGTAGTATTAGGTTAGCGGGAGCTATATCCTACGAGCAGTACTTC.

This chain connects TRBV6-2 or TRBV6-3 to TRBJ2-1; 9 bases line up with TRBD2. Trimming took 5 bases from V and 3 from J; bases not matched to a gene: 8. The germline CDR1 and CDR2 sequences are MNHEY and SVGEGT. The CDR3 consists of 16 residues. CDR3 residues: CASSPGLAKIYNEQFF. The CDR3 DNA sequence: TGTGCCAGCAGTCCCGGACTAGCGAAAATCTACAATGAGCAGTTCTTC.

The chain combines TRBV4-1 with TRBJ2-7, with 9 nucleotides matching TRBD2. This CDR3 has 16 residues. V was pared by 1 base and J by 4 bases, with 8 bases of the junction left unmatched. Germline CDR1 reads MGHRA; CDR2 reads YSYEKL. The DNA for the CDR3 is TGCGCCAGCAGCCAAGTTAGCGGGAGTGGAGCTTACGAGCAGTACTTC. Amino acids: CASSQVSGSGAYEQYF.

The chain combines TRBV5-8 with TRBJ2-3; TRBD1 matches at 7 bases. V gave up 3 bases and J gave up 2 bases; unmatched junction bases: 6. This CDR3 is 15 amino acids long. Germline lookup yields CDR1 SGHTS and CDR2 YDEGEE. As DNA, the CDR3 is TGTGCCAGCAGCTCGGGACAGCCCACCACAGATACGCAGTATTTT. Protein sequence: CASSSGQPTTDTQYF.

V and J are TRBV27 and TRBJ2-1; a weak D match, TRBD2 (5 bases). The CDR3 is 14 amino acids. Trimming cost V 0 bases and J 3 bases, with 6 bases left between them. Germline V gene data show CDR1 as MNHEY and CDR2 as SMNVEV (reference sequence). The CDR3 nucleotides are TGTGCCAGCAGTTTATCTGACTACTACAATGAGCAGTTCTTC. As protein: CASSLSDYYNEQFF.